The rows below give T cell receptor beta chains drawn from one sample of a study of T cell repertoires in cytomegalovirus infection. Via MiXCR, TCRdb re-called the reads, giving one row per CDR3 protein. The sample has about 270,000 distinct CDR3 sequences; around 20% are singletons. The antigens for these receptors are not known. Sequenced material: cultured PBMCs, taken from culture after CMV antigen stimulation. These receptor sequences come from a human donor in good health (CMV status not recorded). Some clones in this sample may be carry-over from other donors' samples. Both conserved end residues are part of each CDR3. A D gene is named only where the DNA matches it firmly. Some rows mark clone size as missing; the rest say once, few, many or name a class of expanded clone.

>TRBV2|.|few|TRBJ1-5
CASSLDRRNQPQHF
TGTGCCAGCAGTCTAGACCGACGCAATCAGCCCCAGCATTTT
>TRBV11-3|TRBD1|.|TRBJ1-1
CASSSGQGFAEAFF
TGTGCCAGCAGCTCCGGACAGGGGTTCGCTGAAGCTTTCTTT
>TRBV29-1|.|.|TRBJ2-3
CSVEEDYPPTDTQYF
TGCAGCGTTGAAGAAGACTATCCCCCCACAGATACGCAGTATTTT
>TRBV11-2|.|few|TRBJ2-5
CASSVSGGGETQYF
TGTGCCAGCAGCGTGAGTGGCGGTGGGGAGACCCAGTACTTC
>TRBV12-3/TRBV12-4|.|.|TRBJ2-7
CASSFEVLSYEQYF
TGTGCCAGCAGTTTCGAGGTCTTATCCTACGAGCAGTACTTC
>TRBV10-3|TRBD1|.|TRBJ1-1
CAISLDRGFIGNTEAFF
TGTGCCATCAGCTTGGACAGGGGGTTCATAGGAAACACTGAAGCTTTCTTT
>TRBV7-2|TRBD2|.|TRBJ2-7
CASSPRTSVEYEQYF
TGTGCCAGCAGCCCTCGTACTAGCGTGGAATACGAGCAGTACTTC
>TRBV19|.|.|TRBJ2-1
CASSTTTTHNEQFF
TGTGCCAGTAGTACCACGACTACCCACAATGAGCAGTTCTTC
>TRBV19|.|few|TRBJ2-7
CASSIADSAYEQYF
TGTGCCAGTAGTATAGCTGACAGTGCCTACGAGCAGTACTTC
>TRBV7-2|.|many|TRBJ2-3
CASSLQAADTQYF
TGTGCCAGCAGCTTACAGGCCGCGGATACGCAGTATTTT
>TRBV7-8|.|many|TRBJ2-6
CASSLAFYSGANVLTF
TGTGCCAGCAGCTTAGCGTTCTACTCTGGGGCCAACGTCCTGACTTTC
>TRBV7-8|.|.|TRBJ2-2
CASRPTESYTGELFF
TGTGCCAGCAGACCGACGGAGAGTTACACCGGGGAGCTGTTTTTT
>TRBV5-5|TRBD1|.|TRBJ1-2
CASSARTGTYGYTF
TGTGCCAGCAGCGCCCGGACAGGGACCTATGGCTACACCTTC
>TRBV28|.|few|TRBJ1-4
CASSQNHAGQGKLFF
TGTGCCAGCAGCCAGAACCACGCGGGACAAGGTAAACTGTTTTTT
>TRBV7-2|.|many|TRBJ2-1
CASSLMSNEQFF
TGTGCCAGCAGCTTAATGAGTAATGAGCAGTTCTTC
>TRBV28|.|.|TRBJ1-2
CASGFYGEDYGYTF
TGTGCCAGCGGGTTTTATGGGGAGGACTATGGCTACACCTTC
>TRBV12-3/TRBV12-4|TRBD1|.|TRBJ2-7
CASSLPTGRTYEQYF
TGTGCCAGCAGTTTACCGACAGGGCGGACCTACGAGCAGTACTTC
>TRBV12-3/TRBV12-4|.|few|TRBJ1-3
CASSSLSGSGNTIYF
TGTGCCAGCAGTTCCCTCTCAGGCTCTGGAAACACCATATATTTT
>TRBV6-1|TRBD2|many|TRBJ2-7
CASSTSGLPIYEQYF
TGTGCCAGCAGTACCTCGGGACTACCAATCTACGAGCAGTACTTC
>TRBV6-2/TRBV6-3|.|.|TRBJ1-1
CASSYTGKAFF
TGTGCCAGCAGTTACACGGGGAAAGCTTTCTTT
>TRBV27|TRBD2|.|TRBJ2-7
CASSPTSGAEQYF
TGTGCCAGCAGTCCCACTAGCGGGGCCGAGCAGTACTTC
>TRBV7-3|TRBD1|.|TRBJ2-5
CASSSMGGQVVQYF
TGTGCCAGCAGCTCTATGGGGGGACAGGTCGTCCAGTACTTC
>TRBV7-2|TRBD1|many|TRBJ2-3
CASSKETGGTDTQYF
TGTGCCAGCAGCAAAGAGACAGGGGGGACAGATACGCAGTATTTT
>TRBV11-1|.|.|TRBJ2-3
CASSTGRVADTQYF
TGTGCCAGCAGTACAGGAAGGGTTGCAGATACGCAGTATTTT
>TRBV7-6|TRBD2|many|TRBJ2-1
CASSPRSGRAWNEQFF
TGTGCCAGCAGCCCAAGGAGCGGGAGGGCCTGGAATGAGCAGTTCTTC
>TRBV12-5|.|.|TRBJ2-1
CASGLGSPVYNEQFF
TGTGCTAGTGGTTTGGGTAGCCCCGTCTACAATGAGCAGTTCTTC
>TRBV9|.|.|TRBJ2-3
CASSVPEGTDTQYF
TGTGCCAGCAGCGTGCCGGAGGGCACAGATACGCAGTATTTT
>TRBV12-5|.|few|TRBJ2-3
CASGLADSLYTDTQYF
TGTGCTAGTGGTTTGGCTGACAGCCTTTACACAGATACGCAGTATTTT
>TRBV28|.|many|TRBJ1-3
CASSLSGNTIYF
TGTGCCAGCAGCCTCTCTGGAAACACCATATATTTT
>TRBV6-5|TRBD1|few|TRBJ2-5
CASSWDRGRPGGETQYF
TGTGCCAGCAGTTGGGACAGGGGGCGACCCGGAGGAGAGACCCAGTACTTC
>TRBV7-2|TRBD2|few|TRBJ2-1
CASSTRGLAGGHEQFF
TGTGCCAGCAGCACAAGGGGGCTAGCGGGAGGGCATGAGCAGTTCTTC
>TRBV24-1|TRBD2|.|TRBJ2-1
CATSGTSGAYNEQCF
TGTGCCACCAGTGGGACTAGCGGGGCATACAATGAGCAGTGCTTC
>TRBV6-5|.|.|TRBJ2-6
CASSRPTVISGANVLTF
TGTGCCAGCAGTCGGCCGACCGTGATCTCTGGGGCCAACGTCCTGACTTTC
>TRBV7-9|TRBD2|many|TRBJ2-1
CASSPRLAVNNEQFF
TGTGCCAGCAGCCCCCGACTAGCGGTAAACAATGAGCAGTTCTTC
>TRBV27|TRBD1|few|TRBJ1-5
CASSLLTPTGGSQPQHF
TGTGCCAGCAGTTTACTAACCCCTACAGGGGGCAGTCAGCCCCAGCATTTT
>TRBV4-2|TRBD1|few|TRBJ2-5
CASSQESQGGTQYF
TGTGCCAGCAGCCAAGAATCACAGGGGGGGACCCAGTACTTC
>TRBV6-5|.|few|TRBJ2-1
CATRQASGEQFF
TGTGCCACCAGACAGGCGTCAGGGGAGCAGTTCTTC
>TRBV5-3|.|few|TRBJ2-5
CASSPIIVETQYF
TGTGCCAGCAGCCCAATTATCGTGGAGACCCAGTACTTC
>TRBV4-2|TRBD1|few|TRBJ1-1
CASSQGRGRSTEAFF
TGTGCCAGCAGCCAAGGGAGGGGGCGAAGCACTGAAGCTTTCTTT
>TRBV7-2|.|.|TRBJ2-3
CASSQGTGSTDTQYF
TGTGCCAGCAGCCAGGGGACGGGGAGCACAGATACGCAGTATTTT
>TRBV2|TRBD1|.|TRBJ1-1
CASSVRGQPLEAFF
TGTGCCAGCAGTGTCAGGGGACAGCCACTTGAAGCTTTCTTT
>TRBV28|TRBD1|few|TRBJ1-5
CASSSGQGNQPQHF
TGTGCCAGCAGTTCTGGACAGGGAAATCAGCCCCAGCATTTT